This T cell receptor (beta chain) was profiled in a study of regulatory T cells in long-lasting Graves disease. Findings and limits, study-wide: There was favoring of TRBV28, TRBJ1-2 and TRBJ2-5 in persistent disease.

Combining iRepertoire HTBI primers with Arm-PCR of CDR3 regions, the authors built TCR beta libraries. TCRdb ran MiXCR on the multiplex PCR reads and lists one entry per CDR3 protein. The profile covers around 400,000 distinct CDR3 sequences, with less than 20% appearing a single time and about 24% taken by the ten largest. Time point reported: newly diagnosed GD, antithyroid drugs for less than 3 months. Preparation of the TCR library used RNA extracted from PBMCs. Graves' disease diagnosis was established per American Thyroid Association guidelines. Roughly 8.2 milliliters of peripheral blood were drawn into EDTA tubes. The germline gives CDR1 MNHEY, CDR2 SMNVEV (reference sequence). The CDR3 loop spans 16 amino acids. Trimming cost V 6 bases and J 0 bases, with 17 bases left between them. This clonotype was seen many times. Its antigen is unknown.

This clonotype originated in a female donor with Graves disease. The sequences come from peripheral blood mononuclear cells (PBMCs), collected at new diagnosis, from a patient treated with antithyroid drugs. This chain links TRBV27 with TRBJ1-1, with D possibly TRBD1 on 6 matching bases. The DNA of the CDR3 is TGTGCCAGCAGGCTCGATCGGACAGCCATGAACACTGAAGCTTTCTTT. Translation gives CASRLDRTAMNTEAFF.